The entry below describes one T cell receptor (beta chain). It has no known antigen specificity. No base quality values were provided; no much bigger clone lies one nucleotide off. Healthy HIV-negative adults with no recently reported acute infections or vaccinations were included as donors. Every donor was a Caucasian adult living in Nashville, Tennessee, USA. CD4+ T cells were enriched by magnetic negative selection; naive cells were then positively selected on CD45RA, and the negative fraction formed the memory subset. Blood was collected by leukapheresis, and PBMCs were isolated by Ficoll-Histopaque density gradient centrifugation and then cryopreserved in liquid nitrogen vapor phase. Analytical flow cytometry was used to check the purity and quantity of every magnetically sorted T cell population. Each sorted fraction had its genomic DNA isolated and then quantified by UV absorbance on a Nanodrop 2000c.

This sample was included in a study of shared clonotypes between healthy human individuals (dated by TCRdb to the early 2020s). Context from the whole study: A few men and a couple of women, aged 18 to 49 years, made up the cohort. For each donor, CD4 naive and CD4 memory were each given three plates, CD8 naive was given two plates, and CD8 memory was given one plate. To estimate repertoire size and how much clonotype sharing occurs between individuals, the study deeply sequenced the blood TCR repertoires of roughly 5 healthy adults. To increase sequencing depth and limit assay-specific biases, different laboratories used diverse techniques to prepare libraries and sequence TCR repertoires. Leukapheresis yielded between about 0.85 and 10 billion PBMCs per donor. On the study overall, not on this receptor specifically: Incomplete sequencing was indicated by rarefaction of sorted-subset datasets, despite the large sequencing depth. Naive subsets generally had larger estimated clonotype richness than memory subsets did. The genetic and exposure-history diversity represented was limited by the small number of donors. Sampling was restricted to blood, and TCR repertoires in tissues likely differ from the TCR repertoires found in blood. Based on pairwise subsampling, the degree of clonotype sharing among donors was expected to be affected by sequencing depth. Sharing across several donors was observed for approximately 5% of naive CD4, about 3.2% of naive CD8, 2% to 2.5% of memory CD4, and approximately 0.41% of memory CD8 clonotypes. Clonotypes shared by all four sorted-subset donors showed higher generation probabilities than non-shared clonotypes.

The germline V gene (reference sequence) yields MNHEY for CDR1 and SMNVEV for CDR2. Counted from cysteine to phenylalanine, this CDR3 has 17 amino acids. Kept here is only the CDR3 DNA, which spans 51 bases and is read in frame from base 1. V has 5 bases trimmed and J has 7 bases trimmed; junction bases matching no gene number 10. TCR CDR3 regions were amplified from genomic DNA by multiplex PCR using the deep immunoSEQ assay. For each cell subset, the extracted genomic DNA was distributed evenly across all wells of several immunoSEQ 96-well plates, and each plate served as one replicate. For sorted subsets, each replicate PCR was loaded with 150 to 250 ng genomic DNA, equivalent to roughly 30,000 T cell genomes. The purified libraries were quantified using a Qubit 3.0 fluorometer, sized with a Bioanalyzer 2100, and then quantified again using the KAPA Library Quantification kit. Every immunoSEQ 96-well plate was sequenced on a separate single-read 150-cycle Illumina NextSeq 550 flow cell. The authors' analysis ran thus. Because only junctional sequences without quality scores were contained in the immunoSEQ output, filtering matching that applied to full-length reads could not be performed. Sequences were annotated with PyIR, a Python wrapper for IgBLAST v1.9, and V/J genes and CDR3 were assigned using IMGT germline references. Reads were filtered out if the reads had weak V/J assignments (E-value above 1e-6), no CDR3, stop codons, out-of-frame junctions, or ambiguous translated residues. A V3J clonotype was defined by an identical inferred V gene, J gene, and CDR3 amino acid sequence. Percentage overlap between repertoires was calculated by dividing the number of shared unique clonotypes by the size of the smaller repertoire. Three approaches were used to assess repertoire richness: RTK rarefaction, the Chao1 estimator, and Recon v2.1 estimates of unobserved clonotypes. Generation probabilities were computed with OLGA for all TCRbeta clonotypes obtained by the gDNA method from a handful of donors. The clones in this table, taken by TCRdb from immuneACCESS, are in-frame only. Not every clone is retained; where verified, under half of the shortfall comes from an unresolved V gene, and the cause of the rest is unknown. The V and J calls and clone size are taken from that table; D and trimming were inferred from the DNA. This sample holds around 1.4 million clones; 97% to 99% were observed only once. Clones ranked in the top ten supply 0.3% to 0.45% of the sample.

The source of this sequence is a man between 25 and 39 years old in good health. The rearranged chain carries TRBV27 and TRBJ2-1; 14 central nucleotides agree with TRBD2. Sequenced sample: naive CD4+ T cells sorted from blood. The cell subset or site label here, explained by the study, means: CD45RA+ positively selected. At the DNA level, the sequence is TGTGCCAGCAGTACCCTAATGGGGACTAGCGGGAGTAATGAGCAGTTCTTC. Its protein is CASSTLMGTSGSNEQFF.